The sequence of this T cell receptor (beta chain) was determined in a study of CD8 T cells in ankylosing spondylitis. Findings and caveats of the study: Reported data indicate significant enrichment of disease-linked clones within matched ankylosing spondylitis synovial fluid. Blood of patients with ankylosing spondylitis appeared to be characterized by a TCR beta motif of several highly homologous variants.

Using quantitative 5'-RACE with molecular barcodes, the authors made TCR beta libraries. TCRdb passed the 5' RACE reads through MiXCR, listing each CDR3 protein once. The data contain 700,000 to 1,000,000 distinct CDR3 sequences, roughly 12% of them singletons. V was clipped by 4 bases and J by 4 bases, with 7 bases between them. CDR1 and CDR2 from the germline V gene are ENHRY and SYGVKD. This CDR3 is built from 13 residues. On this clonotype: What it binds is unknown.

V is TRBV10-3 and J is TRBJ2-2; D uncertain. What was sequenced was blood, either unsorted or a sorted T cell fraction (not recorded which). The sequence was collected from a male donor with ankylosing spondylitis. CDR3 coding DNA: TGTGCCATCAGTGGCGACACCACCGGGGAGCTGTTTTTT. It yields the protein CAISGDTTGELFF.